The source of this TCR beta chain is a study of T cells in Graves' hyperthyroidism and ophthalmopathy. RNA transcripts were the template for amplifying TCR beta CDR3 regions. A first-round RT-PCR of the TCR CDR3 used the HTBI primer set. TCRdb reprocessed the multiplex PCR reads with MiXCR, giving one entry per CDR3 protein. Here the sample spans about 350,000 distinct CDR3 sequences, around 18% being singletons. This clonotype was seen ten or more times. Its antigen is as yet unknown. Study results and caveats: Most expanded thyroid clonotypes above 0.001 recurred in blood.

The study included ophthalmopathy patients with Clinical Activity Score at least 3, NOSPECS grade at least 4 and duration under 3 months. Lactation, pregnancy, other autoimmune disease or uncontrolled infection excluded patients. The receptor was derived from a woman between 40 and 50 years old with Graves' ophthalmopathy. Sequencing was performed on blood.

CDR3 DNA: TGTGCCAGCAGATCCGGGGGCTCCTATGGCTACACCTTC. Protein: CASRSGGSYGYTF. The chain employs TRBV6-1 and TRBJ1-2; the D gene is possibly TRBD1 (6 bases). The CDR3 has 13 amino acids. Germline V lookup: CDR1 MNHNS, CDR2 SASEGT. Trimming left V 6 bases short and J 4 bases short, with 12 bases between.